The next 3 T cell receptor beta chains were all read from a single sample in a study of blood T cell repertoires in COVID-19. Generated by immunoSEQ multiplex PCR, the TCRdb table keeps only in-frame clones and is missing some. The sample consists of some 96,000 clones, about 85% of them appearing once. The sequenced material came from peripheral blood. The receptors were sampled from a man aged 45 to 65 with active or convalescent COVID-19.

This clone has a single count. The rearrangement joins TRBV7-3 to TRBJ2-1, with D unclear. V lost 1 base and J 5 bases, leaving 6 bases between the germline ends. The CDR3 totals 13 residues. Germline assignment: CDR1 SGHTA and CDR2 FQGTGA. DNA for the CDR3: TGTGCCAGCAGCTTAAACCGAGACAATGAGCAGTTCTTC. Its translation is CASSLNRDNEQFF.

The V call is TRBV19, the J call TRBJ1-5, with D unresolved. Per germline, CDR1 LNHDA and CDR2 SQIVND (reference sequence). The CDR3 loop spans 13 amino acids. The V end was cut by 6 bases, the J end by 5 bases, with 11 bases between. Here the CDR3 reads CASRASLDQPQHF. The CDR3 nucleotides are TGTGCCAGTAGAGCGTCGTTAGATCAGCCCCAGCATTTT.

The V gene is TRBV5-6, the J gene TRBJ2-1, with 7 nucleotides matching TRBD1. This CDR3 spans 14 amino acids. With 4 bases clipped from V and 5 bases from J, the junction kept 6 bases outside the gene matches. Germline CDR1 is SGHDT and CDR2 is YYEEEE. This CDR3 reads CASSIGTVHNEQFF. DNA of the CDR3: TGTGCCAGCAGCATCGGGACAGTCCACAATGAGCAGTTCTTC.